This is a list of T cell receptor beta chains from one sample in a study of regulatory T cells in long-lasting Graves disease. TCRdb itself ran the multiplex PCR reads through MiXCR, one entry per CDR3 protein. Found here are more than 400,000 distinct CDR3 sequences, roughly 15% of them singletons; the top ten hold about 10%. The same sample was also studied in work on T cells in Graves' hyperthyroidism and ophthalmopathy.

Material: peripheral blood mononuclear cells (PBMCs), obtained at new diagnosis, from a patient treated with antithyroid drugs. The receptors stem from a woman aged 30 to 39 with Graves disease. Each CDR3 is given with its conserved first and last residue. The D gene is left open where the match is weak. Only part of the rows carry a size: once, few, many, or a class if the clone is expanded.

j_gene,abundance,d_gene,v_gene,CDR3nt,CDR3aa
TRBJ1-1,many,NA,TRBV30,TGTGCCTGGAGACTTGGGGGGGCGTATACTGAAGCTTTCTTT,CAWRLGGAYTEAFF
TRBJ1-2,many,NA,TRBV6-5,TGTGCCAGCAGTTACGGACCCGATGGCTACACCTTC,CASSYGPDGYTF
TRBJ2-4,few,NA,TRBV27,TGTGCCAGCAGTTCCATTCAGCCCCGGGGGGCCAAAAACATTCAGTACTTC,CASSSIQPRGAKNIQYF
TRBJ2-7,NA,NA,TRBV5-1,TGCGCCAGCAGCTTGGCCTCGGGACACCTCTACGAGCAGTACTTC,CASSLASGHLYEQYF
TRBJ2-7,many,TRBD2,TRBV20-1,TGCAGTGCTAGAGACAGCGGGGGCGGGGGCTACGAGCAGTACTTC,CSARDSGGGGYEQYF
TRBJ1-3,few,NA,TRBV6-2/TRBV6-3,TGTGCCAGCAGAGACGCCTCTACTGGAAACACCATATATTTT,CASRDASTGNTIYF
TRBJ2-1,many,TRBD2,TRBV28,TGTGCCAGCAGCCGAACTAGCGGGGGACCTAATGAACAGTTCTTC,CASSRTSGGPNEQFF
TRBJ2-7,many,NA,TRBV27,TGTGCCAGCAGTTCAAGGCTCCTGAGCTCCTACGAGCAGTACTTC,CASSSRLLSSYEQYF
TRBJ2-5,few,NA,TRBV7-9,TGTGCCAGCAACCAGCGGAATTGGACAAGCCAAGAGACCCAGTACTTC,CASNQRNWTSQETQYF
TRBJ2-4,NA,TRBD2,TRBV7-3,TGCGCCAGCAGCACGACCGGGACTAGCGGACTAGCCAAAAACATTCAGTACTTC,CASSTTGTSGLAKNIQYF
TRBJ2-5,many,NA,TRBV20-1,TGCAGTGCCGAACATCAAGAGACCCAGTACTTC,CSAEHQETQYF
TRBJ1-3,many,TRBD1,TRBV30,TGTGCCTCCAGGGGGACCTCTGGAAACACCATATATTTT,CASRGTSGNTIYF
TRBJ2-1,many,NA,TRBV9,TGTGCCAGCAGCGTAGAATGGCGGGTGGCCTACAATGAGCAGTTCTTC,CASSVEWRVAYNEQFF
TRBJ1-4,many,TRBD1,TRBV7-8,TGTGCCAGCAGCTTAGCGATCGACAGGGCAGGGGAAAAACTGTTTTTT,CASSLAIDRAGEKLFF
TRBJ2-3,few,TRBD2,TRBV15,TGTGCCACCAGCAGCCCCAGGAGAAGGGTTGGGACTAGCGGGAGCACAGATACGCAGTATTTT,CATSSPRRRVGTSGSTDTQYF
TRBJ2-2,NA,TRBD2,TRBV6-2/TRBV6-3,TGTGCCAGCAGTTCGCGGACTAGCGCCGCCGGGGAGCTGTTTTTT,CASSSRTSAAGELFF
TRBJ2-1,NA,NA,TRBV6-1,TGTGCCAGCAGACTAGCCGCTTCCTACAATGAGCAGTTCTTC,CASRLAASYNEQFF
TRBJ2-2,NA,NA,TRBV10-3,TGTGCCATCAGAGATCCAGGCGGTGCGAACACCGGGGAGCTGTTTTTT,CAIRDPGGANTGELFF
TRBJ1-1,many,TRBD1,TRBV30,TGTGCCTGGGGACAGGGTATGAACACTGAAGCTTTCTTT,CAWGQGMNTEAFF
TRBJ2-3,NA,NA,TRBV6-2/TRBV6-3,TGTGCCAGCAAATATGTCGGGAGTACAGATACGCAGTATTTT,CASKYVGSTDTQYF
TRBJ1-2,many,NA,TRBV7-2,TGTGCCAGCAGCTTAGCGCTCCAGAGGAGCTATGGCTACACCTTC,CASSLALQRSYGYTF
TRBJ2-1,many,TRBD1,TRBV28,TGTGCCAGCGCCACTCCGGGACAGGGGTACAATGAGCAGTTCTTC,CASATPGQGYNEQFF
TRBJ1-6,NA,NA,TRBV7-2,TGTGCCAGCAGAGCCACCGGGCACTCGATGAGGAATTCACCCCTCCACTTT,CASRATGHSMRNSPLHF
TRBJ2-1,many,TRBD2,TRBV24-1,TGTGCCACCAGTGACCGGTCGACTAGCGGGGTAAACAATGAGCAGTTCTTC,CATSDRSTSGVNNEQFF
TRBJ2-3,many,NA,TRBV7-2,TGTGCCAGCAGCTCCCGCCCGGCAGATACGCAGTATTTT,CASSSRPADTQYF
TRBJ2-5,many,TRBD2,TRBV4-2,TGTGCCAGCAGCCCGCCCGGGACTAGCGGGAGGATGAGTGAGACCCAGTACTTC,CASSPPGTSGRMSETQYF
TRBJ2-1,many,TRBD2,TRBV28,TGTGCCAGCAGTGATATCGGACTAGCGAATGAGCAGTTCTTC,CASSDIGLANEQFF
TRBJ2-1,many,NA,TRBV5-1,TGCGCCAGCAGCTTGGCTGTGGACCTGGCGCGCGATGAGCAGTTCTTC,CASSLAVDLARDEQFF
TRBJ2-7,many,TRBD1,TRBV18,TGTGCCAGCTCACCTCGGGCGACAGGGGGCAACGAGCAGTACTTC,CASSPRATGGNEQYF
TRBJ2-6,NA,NA,TRBV30,TGTGCCTGGACAGGCCAAGGCGTGGCCAACGTCCTGACTTTC,CAWTGQGVANVLTF
TRBJ2-7,many,NA,TRBV7-6,TGTGCCAGCAGCTTAGGACAGGTGCCCTACGAGCAGTACTTC,CASSLGQVPYEQYF
TRBJ2-1,NA,TRBD2,TRBV20-1,TGCAGTGCGACCGGGACTAGCGGGAGATTGGGCAATGAGCAGTTCTTC,CSATGTSGRLGNEQFF
TRBJ2-3,few,NA,TRBV9,TGTGCCAGCAGCGTAGGGACATCTAGCACAGATACGCAGTATTTT,CASSVGTSSTDTQYF
TRBJ2-1,many,NA,TRBV24-1,TGTGCCACCAGTTACCTCCGGGACGGGGCCTACAATGAGCAGTTCTTC,CATSYLRDGAYNEQFF
TRBJ2-6,many,NA,TRBV12-3/TRBV12-4,TGTGCCAGCAGTTCCGGGGCGCGGGGGGCCAACGTCCTGACTTTC,CASSSGARGANVLTF
TRBJ2-7,many,NA,TRBV4-1,TGCGCCAGCAGCCAAGAGGCCATCCCCTACGAGCAGTACTTC,CASSQEAIPYEQYF
TRBJ2-2,NA,TRBD2,TRBV6-1,TGTGCCAGCAGGATGAATCGGGGGGGAAGACTCGGGGAGCTGTTTTTT,CASRMNRGGRLGELFF
TRBJ1-4,NA,TRBD1,TRBV28,TGTGCCAGCTTGTCTCCAGGGGGCCTTCAAAAACTGTTTTTT,CASLSPGGLQKLFF
TRBJ2-4,many,NA,TRBV28,TGTGCCAGCAGTTTCGCAGGTCTAGCCAAAAACATTCAGTACTTC,CASSFAGLAKNIQYF